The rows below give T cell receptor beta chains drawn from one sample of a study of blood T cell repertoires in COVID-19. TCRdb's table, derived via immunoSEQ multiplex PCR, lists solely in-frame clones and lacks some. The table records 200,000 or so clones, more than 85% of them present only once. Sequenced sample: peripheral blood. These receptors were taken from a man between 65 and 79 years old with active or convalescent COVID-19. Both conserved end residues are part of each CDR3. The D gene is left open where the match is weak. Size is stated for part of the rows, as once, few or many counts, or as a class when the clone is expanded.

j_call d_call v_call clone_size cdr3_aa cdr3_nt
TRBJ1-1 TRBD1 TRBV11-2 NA CASSLRRTGNTEAFF TGTGCCAGCAGCTTAAGAAGGACAGGGAACACTGAAGCTTTCTTT
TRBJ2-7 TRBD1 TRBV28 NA CASSSGQGTDEQYF TGTGCCAGCAGTTCCGGACAGGGTACCGACGAGCAGTACTTC
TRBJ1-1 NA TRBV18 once CASSPESAGTEAFF TGTGCCAGCTCACCAGAATCGGCAGGGACTGAAGCTTTCTTT
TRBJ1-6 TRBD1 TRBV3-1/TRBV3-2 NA CASSQDGQGSPLHF TGTGCCAGCAGCCAAGATGGACAGGGGTCACCCCTCCACTTT
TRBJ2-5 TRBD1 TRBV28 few CASSFKGAFQETQYF TGTGCCAGCAGTTTTAAGGGGGCCTTCCAAGAGACCCAGTACTTC
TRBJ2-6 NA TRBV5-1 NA CASSAAGAGANVLTF TGCGCCAGCAGCGCGGCAGGGGCTGGGGCCAACGTCCTGACTTTC
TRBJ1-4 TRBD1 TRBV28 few CASNDWGQANEKLFF TGTGCCAGCAATGATTGGGGACAGGCTAATGAAAAACTGTTTTTT
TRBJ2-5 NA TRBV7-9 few CASSRGPLETQYF TGTGCCAGCAGCCGCGGCCCCCTGGAGACCCAGTACTTC
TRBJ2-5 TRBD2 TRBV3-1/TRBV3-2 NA CASSLRQLAGVETQYF TGTGCCAGCAGCCTACGTCAACTAGCGGGGGTAGAGACCCAGTACTTC
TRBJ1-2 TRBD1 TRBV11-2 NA CASSTGVYGYTF TGTGCCAGCAGCACAGGGGTTTATGGCTACACCTTC
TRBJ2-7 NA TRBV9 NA CASSVGSASTSEQYF TGTGCCAGCAGCGTCGGGTCAGCCTCAACTTCCGAGCAGTACTTC
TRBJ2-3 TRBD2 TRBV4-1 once CASSQDITSGGAQYF TGCGCCAGCAGCCAAGATATTACTAGCGGAGGGGCGCAGTATTTT
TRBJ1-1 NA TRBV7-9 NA CASSVASLNTEAFF TGTGCCAGCAGCGTGGCCAGTCTGAACACTGAAGCTTTCTTT
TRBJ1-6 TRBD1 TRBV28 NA CASTGGTLYNSPLHF TGTGCCAGCACAGGGGGGACCCTCTATAATTCACCCCTCCACTTT
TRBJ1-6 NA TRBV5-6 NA CASSPTGSPLHF TGTGCCAGCAGCCCGACGGGTTCACCCCTCCACTTT
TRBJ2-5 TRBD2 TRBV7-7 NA CASSASGGSQETQYF TGTGCCAGCAGCGCATCGGGGGGTTCCCAAGAGACCCAGTACTTC
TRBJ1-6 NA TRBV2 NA CASSYGGILSPLHF TGTGCCAGCTCATATGGCGGGATTTTGTCACCCCTCCACTTT
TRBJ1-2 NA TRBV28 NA CASSLGYPKRSYGYTF TGTGCCAGCAGTTTAGGGTACCCTAAGAGGAGCTATGGCTACACCTTC
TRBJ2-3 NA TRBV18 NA CASSSGDTQYF TGTGCCAGCTCATCCGGGGATACGCAGTATTTT
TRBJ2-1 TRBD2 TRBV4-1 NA CASSQIAGSSYNEQFF TGCGCCAGCAGCCAAATAGCGGGGAGCTCCTACAATGAGCAGTTCTTC
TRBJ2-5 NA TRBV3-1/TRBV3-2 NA CASSQELLRELETQYF TGTGCCAGCAGCCAAGAATTATTGCGGGAACTGGAGACCCAGTACTTC
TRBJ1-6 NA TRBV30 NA CAWSVWGGGSPLHF TGTGCCTGGAGTGTATGGGGGGGTGGTTCACCCCTCCACTTT
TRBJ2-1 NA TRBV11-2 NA CASSWSRGRNEQFF TGTGCCAGCAGCTGGAGCAGGGGTAGAAATGAGCAGTTCTTC
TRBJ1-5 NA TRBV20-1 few CSASPGAGNQPQHF TGCAGTGCTAGTCCTGGGGCCGGAAATCAGCCCCAGCATTTT
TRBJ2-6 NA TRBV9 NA CASTPISGANVLTF TGTGCCAGCACTCCTATCTCTGGGGCCAACGTCCTGACTTTC
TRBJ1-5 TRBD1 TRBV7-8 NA CASSGSDRGGDQPQHF TGTGCCAGCAGCGGATCCGACAGGGGTGGGGATCAGCCCCAGCATTTT
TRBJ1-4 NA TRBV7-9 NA CASSRSAAGSEKLFF TGTGCCAGCAGCCGTTCTGCCGCAGGTTCTGAAAAACTGTTTTTT
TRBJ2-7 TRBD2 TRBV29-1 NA CSARWPGGEQYF TGCAGCGCTAGGTGGCCGGGGGGCGAGCAGTACTTC